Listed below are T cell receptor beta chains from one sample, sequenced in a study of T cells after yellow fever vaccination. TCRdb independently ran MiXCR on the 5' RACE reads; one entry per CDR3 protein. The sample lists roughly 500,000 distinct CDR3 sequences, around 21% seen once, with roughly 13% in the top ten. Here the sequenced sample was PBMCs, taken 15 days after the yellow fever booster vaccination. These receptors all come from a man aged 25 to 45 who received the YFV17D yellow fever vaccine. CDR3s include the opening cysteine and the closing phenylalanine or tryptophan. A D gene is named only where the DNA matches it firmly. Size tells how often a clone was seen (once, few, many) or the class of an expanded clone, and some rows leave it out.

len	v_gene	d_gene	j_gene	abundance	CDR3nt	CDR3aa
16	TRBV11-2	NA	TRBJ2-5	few	TGTGCCAGCAGCTTAGACCGGGGGTCCGATGGGGAGACCCAGTACTTC	CASSLDRGSDGETQYF
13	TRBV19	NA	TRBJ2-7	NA	TGTGCCAGTAGTACCTCACCGGTCCACGAGCAGTACTTC	CASSTSPVHEQYF
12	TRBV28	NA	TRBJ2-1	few	TGTGCCAGCAGTTTGCCAGGTCCCAAGGTGTCCTTC	CASSLPGPKVSF
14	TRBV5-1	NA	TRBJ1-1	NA	TGCGCCAGCGCCGTGGGCAGGGGTGACACTGAAGCTTTCTTT	CASAVGRGDTEAFF
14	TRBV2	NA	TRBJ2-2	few	TGTGCCAGCGGGGGTGATGCGAACACCGGGGAGCTGTTTTTT	CASGGDANTGELFF
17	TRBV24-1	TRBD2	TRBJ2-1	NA	TGTGCCACCAGTGATGGTCCGGGAGGGAATTCGCACAATGAGCAGTTCTTC	CATSDGPGGNSHNEQFF
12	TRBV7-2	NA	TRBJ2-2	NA	TGTGCCAGCAGCACCCGCTCCGGGGAGCTGTTTTTT	CASSTRSGELFF
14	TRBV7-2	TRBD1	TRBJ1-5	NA	TGTGCCAGCAGCCCCGGACAGGGGGGTGGGCCCCAGCATTTT	CASSPGQGGGPQHF
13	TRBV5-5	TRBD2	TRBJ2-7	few	TGTGCCAGCAGCTTGCCGGGAGGGCCGGAGCAGTACTTC	CASSLPGGPEQYF
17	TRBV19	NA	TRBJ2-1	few	TGTGCCAGTAGTAGACTAGATAAGGGTCACTCCTACAATGAGCAGTTCTTC	CASSRLDKGHSYNEQFF
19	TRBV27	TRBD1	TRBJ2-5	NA	TGTGCCAGCAGTTCATCCACAGGGGGGACAATTAATTCCAGAGAGACCCAGTACTTC	CASSSSTGGTINSRETQYF
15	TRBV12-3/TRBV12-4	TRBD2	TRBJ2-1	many	TGTGCCAGCAGTCCTAGCGGGAGGGCGGGGAATGAGCAGTTCTTC	CASSPSGRAGNEQFF
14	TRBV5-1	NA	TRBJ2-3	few	TGCGCCAGCAGCTCTGGGACTGGCACAGATACGCAGTATTTT	CASSSGTGTDTQYF
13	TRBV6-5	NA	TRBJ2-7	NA	TGTGCCAGCAGTTACACGGCCGGCTACGAGCAGTACTTC	CASSYTAGYEQYF
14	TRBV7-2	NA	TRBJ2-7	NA	TGTGCCAGCAGCCCCCAGACAGGCCCCTACGAGCAGTACTTC	CASSPQTGPYEQYF
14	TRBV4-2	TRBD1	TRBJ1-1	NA	TGTGCCAGCAGCCAAAACAGGGGGAACACTGAAGCTTTCTTT	CASSQNRGNTEAFF
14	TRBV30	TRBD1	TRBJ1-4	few	TGTGCCTGTGGGACAGCCTCGAGCGGTGAAAAACTGTTTTTT	CACGTASSGEKLFF
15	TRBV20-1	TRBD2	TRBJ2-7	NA	TGCAGTGCTAGAGATCGGCGGGAGTACGGGTACGAGCAGTACTTC	CSARDRREYGYEQYF
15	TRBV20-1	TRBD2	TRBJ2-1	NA	TGCAGTGCCCGGGCGGCTAGCGGGTCATACAATGAGCAGTTCTTC	CSARAASGSYNEQFF
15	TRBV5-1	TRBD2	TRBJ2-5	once	TGCGCCAGCACGGGGACTAGAGGGAGGCAAGAGACCCAGTACTTC	CASTGTRGRQETQYF
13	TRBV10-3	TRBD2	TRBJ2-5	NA	TGTGCCATCAGAACTAGCGGGATAGAGACCCAGTACTTC	CAIRTSGIETQYF
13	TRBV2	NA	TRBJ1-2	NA	TGTGCCAGCAGTACATGGGATAACTATGGCTACACCTTC	CASSTWDNYGYTF
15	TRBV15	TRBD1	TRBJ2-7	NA	TGTGCCACCTTAACCGGGACAGGGGTAGACTACGAGCAGTACTTC	CATLTGTGVDYEQYF
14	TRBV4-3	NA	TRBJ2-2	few	TGCGCCAGCAGCCACGAACTCAGGGCCGGGGAGCTGTTTTTT	CASSHELRAGELFF
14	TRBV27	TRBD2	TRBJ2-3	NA	TGTGCCAGCAGTTTGGTGGGGGGGTCAGATACGCAGTATTTT	CASSLVGGSDTQYF
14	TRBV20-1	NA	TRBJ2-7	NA	TGCAGTGCTAGAGATCCGGATAGGCCGGGGGAGCAGTACTTC	CSARDPDRPGEQYF
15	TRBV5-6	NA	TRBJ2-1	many	TGTGCCAGCAGCTTGCGGGTTAGCAGCTACAATGAGCAGTTCTTC	CASSLRVSSYNEQFF
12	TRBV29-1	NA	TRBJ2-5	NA	TGCAGCGTTCCCAGGGGATGGGAGACCCAGTACTTC	CSVPRGWETQYF
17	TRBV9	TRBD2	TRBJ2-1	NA	TGTGCCAGCAGCGAGGCGGTAGCGGGGGCTTCCTACAATGAGCAGTTCTTC	CASSEAVAGASYNEQFF
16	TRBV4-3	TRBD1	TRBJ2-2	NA	TGCGCCAGCAGCCCATTCGGACAGGGGAACACCGGGGAGCTGTTTTTT	CASSPFGQGNTGELFF
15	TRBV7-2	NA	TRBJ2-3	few	TGTGCCAGCAGTCATGGGTGGAGGAGCACAGATACGCAGTATTTT	CASSHGWRSTDTQYF
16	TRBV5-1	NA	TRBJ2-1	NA	TGCGCCAGCAGCTTTGGTCTGGGGGGCCCACAGAATGAGCAGTTCTTC	CASSFGLGGPQNEQFF
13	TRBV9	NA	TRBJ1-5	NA	TGTGCCAGCAGCGTAGGACGAGATCAGCCCCAGCATTTT	CASSVGRDQPQHF
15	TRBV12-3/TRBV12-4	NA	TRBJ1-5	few	TGTGCCAGCAGTTTTCAGGGCGCGGGCAATCAGCCCCAGCATTTT	CASSFQGAGNQPQHF
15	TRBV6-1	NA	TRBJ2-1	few	TGTGCCAGCAGCGAATGGACAGCCTCCTACAATGAGCAGTTCTTC	CASSEWTASYNEQFF
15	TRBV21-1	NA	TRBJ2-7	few	TGTGCCAGCAGCAGGGGGACAGGTGAAGCCTACGAGCAGTACTTC	CASSRGTGEAYEQYF
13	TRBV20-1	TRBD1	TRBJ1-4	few	TGCAGTGCAAAAACAGGGGTAAATGAAAAACTGTTTTTT	CSAKTGVNEKLFF
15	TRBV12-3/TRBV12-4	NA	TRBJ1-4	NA	TGTGCCAGCAGTTTAACAGGGAGTCCAAATGAAAAACTGTTTTTT	CASSLTGSPNEKLFF
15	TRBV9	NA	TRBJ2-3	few	TGTGCCAGCAGCGTAGGGGTTATAGGAATAGATACGCAGTATTTT	CASSVGVIGIDTQYF
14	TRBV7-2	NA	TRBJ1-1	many	TGTGCCAGCAGCTTATCCCAAATGGAGGTCTTGGCTTTCTTT	CASSLSQMEVLAFF
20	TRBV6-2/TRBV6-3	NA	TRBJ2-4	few	TGTGCCAGCAGTTACTATGGCACAGGTCGAGTTATGATAGCCAAAAACATTCAGTACTTC	CASSYYGTGRVMIAKNIQYF
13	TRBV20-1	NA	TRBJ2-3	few	TGCAGTGAACGGGACTCCCAGACAGATACGCAGTATTTT	CSERDSQTDTQYF
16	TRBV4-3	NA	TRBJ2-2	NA	TGCGCCAGCAGCCAAGATCCCGGTACCGTGACCGGGGAGCTGTTTTTT	CASSQDPGTVTGELFF
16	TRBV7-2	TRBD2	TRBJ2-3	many	TGTGCCAGCAGCAAAGCCGGGACTAGTTCCACAGATACGCAGTATTTT	CASSKAGTSSTDTQYF
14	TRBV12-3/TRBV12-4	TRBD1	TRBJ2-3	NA	TGTGCCAGCAGTTTGTTCGGACAGGGAGATACGCAGTATTTT	CASSLFGQGDTQYF
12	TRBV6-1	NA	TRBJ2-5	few	TGTGCCAGCAGTGAGCAGAAAGAGACCCAGTACTTC	CASSEQKETQYF
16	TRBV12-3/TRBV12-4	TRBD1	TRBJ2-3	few	TGTGCCAGCAGTTTAGGCCGGACAGGCAACACAGATACGCAGTATTTT	CASSLGRTGNTDTQYF
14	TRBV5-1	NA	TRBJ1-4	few	TGCGCCAGCAGCTTGTCAGCAACTAATGAAAAACTGTTTTTT	CASSLSATNEKLFF
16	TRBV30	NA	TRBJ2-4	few	TGTGCCTGGACTAAAAAGTCACTCCCCCAAAAAGGCATTCAGTACTTC	CAWTKKSLPQKGIQYF
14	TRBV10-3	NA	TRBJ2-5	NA	TGTGCCATCAGTGACGAAGGACCTATGGAGACCCAGTACTTC	CAISDEGPMETQYF
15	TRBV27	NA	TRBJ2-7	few	TGTGCCAGCAGTTTATTGGGCAGGTCCGCCTACGAGCAGTACTTC	CASSLLGRSAYEQYF
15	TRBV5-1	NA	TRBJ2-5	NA	TGCGCCAGCAGCTTGGCCAATGGTAGAGTGGAGACCCAGTACTTC	CASSLANGRVETQYF
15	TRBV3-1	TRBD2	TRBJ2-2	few	TGTGCCAGCAGCCAAGGGACTAGGTTAACCGGGGAGCTGTTTTTT	CASSQGTRLTGELFF
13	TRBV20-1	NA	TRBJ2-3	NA	TGCAGTGCTAGATCGAGGGGCACAGATACGCAGTATTTT	CSARSRGTDTQYF
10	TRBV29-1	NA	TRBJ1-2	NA	TGCAGCGTTCAAGGTTCTGGCTACACCTTC	CSVQGSGYTF
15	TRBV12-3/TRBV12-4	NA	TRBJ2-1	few	TGTGCCAGCAGCCTCCGACAGTCCCCCTACAATGAGCAGTTCTTC	CASSLRQSPYNEQFF
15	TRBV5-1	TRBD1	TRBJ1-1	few	TGCGCCAGCAGCTCCAGGACAGGGTCTGGCACTGAAGCTTTCTTT	CASSSRTGSGTEAFF